The clone carrying this TCR beta chain turned up a few times. Measured with immunoSEQ multiplex PCR; TCRdb has only the in-frame clones, and not every one. The sample lists some 130,000 clones; around 90% were seen once. The record originates from a study of blood T cell repertoires in COVID-19. Study at large: COVID-19 samples, acute and convalescent, were from the United States, Italy and Spain. In each case, the material was cDNA or gDNA derived from T cells, B-cell-depleted T cells, or PBMCs.

Germline lookup yields CDR1 KGHSH and CDR2 LQKENI. With 3 bases removed from V and 2 bases from J, the gap between germline ends came to 4 bases. This CDR3 region has 12 residues. The sample was peripheral blood. The receptor's source is a man aged 50 or older with active COVID-19. V usage is TRBV18 and J usage is TRBJ2-5; D remains ambiguous. CDR3 in DNA: TGTGCCAGCTCACCCGTACAAGAGACCCAGTACTTC. Its protein is CASSPVQETQYF. Full variable domain (missing parts from reference TRBV18 and TRBJ2-5): NAGVMQNPRHLVRRRGQEARLRCSPMKGHSHVYWYRQLPEEGLKFMVYLQKENIIDESGMPKERFSAEFPKEGPSILRIQQVVRGDSAAYFCASSPVQETQYFGPGTRLLVL.